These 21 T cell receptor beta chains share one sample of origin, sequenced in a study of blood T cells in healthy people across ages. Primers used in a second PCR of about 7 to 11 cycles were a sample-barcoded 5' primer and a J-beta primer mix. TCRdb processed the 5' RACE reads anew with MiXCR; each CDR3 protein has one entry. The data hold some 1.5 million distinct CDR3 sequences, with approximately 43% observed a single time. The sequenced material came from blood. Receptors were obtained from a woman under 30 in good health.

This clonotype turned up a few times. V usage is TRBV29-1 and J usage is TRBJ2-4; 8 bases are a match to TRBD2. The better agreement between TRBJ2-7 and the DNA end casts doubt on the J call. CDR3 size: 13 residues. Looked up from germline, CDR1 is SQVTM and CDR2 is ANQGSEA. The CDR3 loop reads CSVGGRTNYEQYF. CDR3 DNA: TGCAGCGTGGGCGGGAGGACCAATTACGAGCAGTACTTC.

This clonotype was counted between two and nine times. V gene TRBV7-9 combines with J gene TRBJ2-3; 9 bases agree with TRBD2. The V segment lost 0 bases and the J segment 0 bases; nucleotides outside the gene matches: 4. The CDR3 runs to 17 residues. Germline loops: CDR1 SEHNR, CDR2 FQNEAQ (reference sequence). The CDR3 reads CASSLALAGPSTDTQYF. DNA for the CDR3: TGTGCCAGCAGCTTAGCGCTAGCGGGGCCTAGCACAGATACGCAGTATTTT.

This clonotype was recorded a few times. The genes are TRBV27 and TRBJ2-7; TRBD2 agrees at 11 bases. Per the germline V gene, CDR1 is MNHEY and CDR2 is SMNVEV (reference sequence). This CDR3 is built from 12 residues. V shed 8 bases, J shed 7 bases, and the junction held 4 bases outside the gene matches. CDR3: CASGTSGNEQYF. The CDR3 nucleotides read TGTGCCAGCGGGACTAGCGGCAATGAGCAGTACTTC.

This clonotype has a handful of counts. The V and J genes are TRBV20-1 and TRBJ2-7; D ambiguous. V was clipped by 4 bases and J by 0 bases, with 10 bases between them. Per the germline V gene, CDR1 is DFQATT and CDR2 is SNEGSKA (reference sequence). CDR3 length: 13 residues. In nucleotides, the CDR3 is TGCAGTGCTAAGACTGATAGCTCCTACGAGCAGTACTTC. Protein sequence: CSAKTDSSYEQYF.

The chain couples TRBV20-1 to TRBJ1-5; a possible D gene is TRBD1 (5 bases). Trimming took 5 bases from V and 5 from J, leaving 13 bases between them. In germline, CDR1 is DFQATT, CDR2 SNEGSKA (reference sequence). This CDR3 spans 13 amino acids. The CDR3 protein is CSAWGELDQPQHF. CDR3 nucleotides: TGCAGTGCTTGGGGGGAATTGGATCAGCCCCAGCATTTT.

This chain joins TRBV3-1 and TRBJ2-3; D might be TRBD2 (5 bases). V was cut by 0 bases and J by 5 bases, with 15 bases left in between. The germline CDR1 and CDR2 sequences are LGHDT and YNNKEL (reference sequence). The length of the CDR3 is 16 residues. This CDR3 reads CASSQEEVGERDTQYF. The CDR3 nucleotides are TGTGCCAGCAGCCAAGAAGAGGTGGGAGAGAGAGATACGCAGTATTTT.

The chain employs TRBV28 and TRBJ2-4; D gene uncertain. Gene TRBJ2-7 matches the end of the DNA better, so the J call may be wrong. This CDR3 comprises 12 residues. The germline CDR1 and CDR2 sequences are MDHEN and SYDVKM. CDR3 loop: CASSFWIYEQYF. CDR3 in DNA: TGTGCCAGCAGTTTCTGGATTTACGAGCAGTACTTC.

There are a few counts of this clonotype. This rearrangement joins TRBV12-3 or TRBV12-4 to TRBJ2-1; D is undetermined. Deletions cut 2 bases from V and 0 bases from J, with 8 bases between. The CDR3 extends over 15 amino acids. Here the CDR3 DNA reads TGTGCCAGCAGTTTAAGAGAAAACTCCTACAATGAGCAGTTCTTC. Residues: CASSLRENSYNEQFF.

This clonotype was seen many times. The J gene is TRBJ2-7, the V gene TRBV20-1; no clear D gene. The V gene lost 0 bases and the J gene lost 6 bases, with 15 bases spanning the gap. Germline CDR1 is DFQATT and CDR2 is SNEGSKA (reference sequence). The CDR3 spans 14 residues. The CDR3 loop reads CSARDMGRKGEQYF. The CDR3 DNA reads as TGCAGTGCTAGAGATATGGGCAGGAAAGGCGAGCAGTACTTC.

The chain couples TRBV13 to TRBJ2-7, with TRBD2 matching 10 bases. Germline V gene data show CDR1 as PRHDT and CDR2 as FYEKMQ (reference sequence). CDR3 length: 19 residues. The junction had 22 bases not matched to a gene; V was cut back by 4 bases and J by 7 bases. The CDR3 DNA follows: TGTGCCAGCAGCTGTCTAAGCGGGAGGGCCGAAACCTACTACAATGAGCAGTACTTC. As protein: CASSCLSGRAETYYNEQYF.

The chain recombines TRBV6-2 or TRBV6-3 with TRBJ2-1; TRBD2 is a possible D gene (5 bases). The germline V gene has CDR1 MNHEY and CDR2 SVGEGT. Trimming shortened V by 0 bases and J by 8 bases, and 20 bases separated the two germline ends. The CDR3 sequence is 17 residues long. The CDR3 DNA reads TGTGCCAGCAGTTACTCAATAAGGATGCTGAAGAGGGATGAGCAGTTCTTC. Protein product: CASSYSIRMLKRDEQFF.

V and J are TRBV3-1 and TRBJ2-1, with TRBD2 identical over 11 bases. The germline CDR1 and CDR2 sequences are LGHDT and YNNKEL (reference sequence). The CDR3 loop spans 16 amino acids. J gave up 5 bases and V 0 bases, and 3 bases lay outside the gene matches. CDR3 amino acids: CASSQETLAGDNEQFF. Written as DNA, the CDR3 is TGTGCCAGCAGCCAAGAAACACTAGCGGGAGACAATGAGCAGTTCTTC.

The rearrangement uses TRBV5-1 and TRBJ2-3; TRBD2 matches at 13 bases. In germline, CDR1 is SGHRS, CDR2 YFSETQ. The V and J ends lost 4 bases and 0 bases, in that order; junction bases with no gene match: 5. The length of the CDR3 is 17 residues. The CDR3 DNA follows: TGCGCCAGCAGCAGATCGGGACTAGCGGGAAGCACAGATACGCAGTATTTT. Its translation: CASSRSGLAGSTDTQYF.

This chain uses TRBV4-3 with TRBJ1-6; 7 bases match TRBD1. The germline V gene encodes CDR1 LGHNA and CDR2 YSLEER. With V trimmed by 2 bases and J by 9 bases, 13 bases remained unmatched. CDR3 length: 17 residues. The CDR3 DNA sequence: TGCGCCAGCAGCCAAAAAGGGGGCACTGGGGACGGTTCACCCCTCCACTTT. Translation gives CASSQKGGTGDGSPLHF.

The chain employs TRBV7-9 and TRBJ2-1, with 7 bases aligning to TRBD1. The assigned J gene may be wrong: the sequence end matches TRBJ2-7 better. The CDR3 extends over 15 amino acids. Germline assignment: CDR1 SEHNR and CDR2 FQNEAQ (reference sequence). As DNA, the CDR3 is TGTGCCAGCAGCTTACTCGGACAGGCCTACAATGAGCAGTACTTC. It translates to CASSLLGQAYNEQYF.

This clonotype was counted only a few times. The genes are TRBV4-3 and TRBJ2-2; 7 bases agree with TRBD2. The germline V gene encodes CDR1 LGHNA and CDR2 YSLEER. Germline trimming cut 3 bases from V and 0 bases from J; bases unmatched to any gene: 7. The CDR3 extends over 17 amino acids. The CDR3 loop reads CASSHSPSGSNTGELFF. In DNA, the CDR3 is TGCGCCAGCAGCCACTCCCCTAGCGGTTCGAACACCGGGGAGCTGTTTTTT.

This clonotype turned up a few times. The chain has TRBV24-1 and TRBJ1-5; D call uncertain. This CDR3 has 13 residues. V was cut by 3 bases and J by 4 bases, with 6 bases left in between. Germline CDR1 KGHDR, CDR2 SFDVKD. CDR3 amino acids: CATSDGVNQPQHF. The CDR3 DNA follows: TGTGCCACCAGTGATGGGGTAAATCAGCCCCAGCATTTT.

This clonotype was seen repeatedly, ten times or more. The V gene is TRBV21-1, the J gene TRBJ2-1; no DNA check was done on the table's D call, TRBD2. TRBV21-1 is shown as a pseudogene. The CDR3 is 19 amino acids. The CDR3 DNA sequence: TGTGCCAGCAGCAAAGCGCTTTTGGAGCGGGAGAAAGTCGGCAATGAGCAGTTCTTC. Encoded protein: CASSKALLEREKVGNEQFF.

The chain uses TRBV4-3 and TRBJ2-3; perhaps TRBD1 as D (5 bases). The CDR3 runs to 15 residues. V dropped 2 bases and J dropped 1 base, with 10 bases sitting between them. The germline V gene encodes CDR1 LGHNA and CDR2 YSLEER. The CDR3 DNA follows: TGCGCCAGCAGCCAAACCCCGACAGGCACAGATACGCAGTATTTT. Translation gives CASSQTPTGTDTQYF.

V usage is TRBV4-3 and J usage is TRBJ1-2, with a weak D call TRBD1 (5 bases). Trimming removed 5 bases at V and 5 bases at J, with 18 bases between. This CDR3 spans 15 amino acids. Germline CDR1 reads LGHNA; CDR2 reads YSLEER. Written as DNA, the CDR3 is TGCGCCAGCAGCACGCAACCACAGGCGATGTATGGCTACACCTTC. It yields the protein CASSTQPQAMYGYTF.

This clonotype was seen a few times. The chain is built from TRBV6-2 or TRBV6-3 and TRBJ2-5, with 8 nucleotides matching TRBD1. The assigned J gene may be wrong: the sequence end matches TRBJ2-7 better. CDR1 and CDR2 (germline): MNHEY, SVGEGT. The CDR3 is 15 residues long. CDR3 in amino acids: CASSYAGTGDYEQYF. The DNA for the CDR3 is TGTGCCAGCAGTTACGCCGGGACAGGAGACTACGAGCAGTACTTC.